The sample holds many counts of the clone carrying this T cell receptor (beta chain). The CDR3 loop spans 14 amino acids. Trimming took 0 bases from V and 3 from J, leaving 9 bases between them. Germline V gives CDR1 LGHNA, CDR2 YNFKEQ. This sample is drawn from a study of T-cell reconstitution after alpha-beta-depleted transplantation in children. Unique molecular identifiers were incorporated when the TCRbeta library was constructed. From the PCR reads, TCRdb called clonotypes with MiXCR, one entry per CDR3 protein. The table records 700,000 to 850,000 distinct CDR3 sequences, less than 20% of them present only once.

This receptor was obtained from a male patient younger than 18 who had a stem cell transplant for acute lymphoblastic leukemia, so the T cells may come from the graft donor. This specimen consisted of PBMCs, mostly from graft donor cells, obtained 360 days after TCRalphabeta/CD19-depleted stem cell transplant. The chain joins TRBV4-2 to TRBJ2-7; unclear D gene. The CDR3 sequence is CASSQESPNYEQYF. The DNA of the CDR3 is TGTGCCAGCAGCCAAGAGTCCCCCAACTACGAGCAGTACTTC.